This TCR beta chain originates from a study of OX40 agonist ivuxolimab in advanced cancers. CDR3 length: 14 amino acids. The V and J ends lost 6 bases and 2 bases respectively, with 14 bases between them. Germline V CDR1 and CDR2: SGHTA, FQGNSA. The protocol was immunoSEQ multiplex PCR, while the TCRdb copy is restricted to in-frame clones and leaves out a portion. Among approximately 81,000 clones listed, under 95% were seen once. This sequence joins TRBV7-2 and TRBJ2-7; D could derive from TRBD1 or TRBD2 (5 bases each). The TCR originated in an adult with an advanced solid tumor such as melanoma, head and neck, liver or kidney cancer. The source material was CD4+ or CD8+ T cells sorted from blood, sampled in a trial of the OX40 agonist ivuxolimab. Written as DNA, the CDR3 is TGTGCCAGCAGTCCAACAGGAGGACCCTACGAGCAGTACTTC. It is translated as CASSPTGGPYEQYF.